These 25 T cell receptor beta chains were all obtained from the same sample, sequenced in a study of T-cell memory formation after mild COVID-19. TCRdb processed the 5' RACE reads anew with MiXCR; each CDR3 protein has one entry. The data show roughly 600,000 distinct CDR3 sequences, with approximately 19% seen just once and 12% held by the top ten. Sequencing used PBMCs or a T cell subset sorted from them (not recorded which). The origin of the receptors is an adult woman who had mild COVID-19 (a few samples of this study predate the infection). Cell type and time point are not known.

This clonotype was counted a few times. This chain links TRBV6-5 with TRBJ2-2; a weak D match, TRBD2 (6 bases). The ends were cut back, 5 bases at V and 0 bases at J, with 19 bases in the middle. The CDR3 is 18 residues long. Germline assignment: CDR1 MNHEY and CDR2 SVGAGI. This chain's CDR3 is CASSRPGLQAANTGELFF. The CDR3 DNA reads as TGTGCCAGCAGTCGTCCGGGACTCCAAGCCGCGAACACCGGGGAGCTGTTTTTT.

J is TRBJ2-3 and V is TRBV5-1; perhaps TRBD1 as D (5 bases). V was cut by 3 bases and J by 0 bases, with 14 bases left in between. CDR3 length: 16 residues. Germline-derived CDR1 and CDR2 are SGHRS and YFSETQ. The CDR3 coding sequence is TGCGCCAGCAGCTCACAGGTCTCTCTTAGCACAGATACGCAGTATTTT. This sequence encodes CASSSQVSLSTDTQYF.

The chain carries TRBV20-1 and TRBJ2-4; 9 bases are a match to TRBD2. The CDR3 consists of 15 residues. The V gene end was trimmed by 4 bases and the J gene end by 6 bases; junction bases not matched to a gene: 10. Germline V gives CDR1 DFQATT, CDR2 SNEGSKA (reference sequence). The CDR3 nucleotides are TGCAGTGCTACAGGACGGGGACTAGCCCTAAACATTCAGTACTTC. As protein: CSATGRGLALNIQYF.

This clonotype was observed a handful of times. The V and J genes are TRBV7-6 and TRBJ2-7; D may be TRBD1 or TRBD2 (5 bases each). The germline V and J ends were trimmed by 1 base and 7 bases, with 17 bases remaining between them. Germline CDR1 reads SGHVS; CDR2 reads FNYEAQ. The CDR3 is 15 amino acids. The CDR3, as DNA: TGTGCCAGCAGCTTAGAGCTGGGACGGTTCTGGGAGCAGTACTTC. Residues: CASSLELGRFWEQYF.

V is TRBV5-1 and J is TRBJ2-1, with 14 bases aligning to TRBD2. CDR1 and CDR2 (germline): SGHRS, YFSETQ. This CDR3 contains 16 residues. The trim removed 4 bases at V and 4 bases at J, leaving 4 bases unmatched. CDR3 region: CASSAGTSGGYNEQFF. The CDR3 DNA reads TGCGCCAGCAGCGCAGGGACTAGCGGGGGTTACAATGAGCAGTTCTTC.

V and J are TRBV6-5 and TRBJ2-2; 9 bases are shared with TRBD2. Germline CDR1 and CDR2: MNHEY and SVGAGI. With 3 bases clipped from V and 5 bases from J, the junction kept 10 bases outside the gene matches. CDR3 length equals 17 residues. CDR3 region: CASSYLGGGGKTGELFF. Here the CDR3 DNA reads TGTGCCAGCAGTTATCTGGGCGGGGGGGGAAAAACCGGGGAGCTGTTTTTT.

This clonotype was counted a few times. The CDR3 DNA follows: TGCAGTGCTATTCGGCTAGCGCGCACAGATACGCAGTATTTT. As protein: CSAIRLARTDTQYF. The chain employs TRBV20-1 and TRBJ2-3, with D maybe TRBD2 (6 bases). V lost 4 bases and J 1 base, leaving 12 bases between the germline ends. This CDR3 contains 14 residues. Germline CDR1 reads DFQATT; CDR2 reads SNEGSKA (reference sequence).

J is TRBJ1-1 and V is TRBV5-1; TRBD1 matches 7 bases. With 4 bases clipped from V and 0 bases from J, the junction kept 6 bases outside the gene matches. The CDR3 extends over 15 amino acids. From germline, CDR1 is SGHRS and CDR2 YFSETQ. The CDR3 reads CASSRTTGMNTEAFF. In DNA, the CDR3 is TGCGCCAGCAGCCGAACGACAGGGATGAACACTGAAGCTTTCTTT.

The V and J genes are TRBV7-9 and TRBJ2-7; possibly TRBD2 for D (6 bases). Deletions cut 1 base from V and 5 bases from J, with 12 bases between. The CDR3 contains 14 residues. CDR1 and CDR2 from the germline V gene are SEHNR and FQNEAQ (reference sequence). CDR3 in amino acids: CASSLVSGEDEQYF. Written as DNA, the CDR3 is TGTGCCAGCAGCTTAGTCTCGGGGGAGGACGAGCAGTACTTC.

This clonotype was seen a few times. This sequence joins TRBV3-1 and TRBJ2-2; the D gene could be TRBD1 or TRBD2 (6 bases each). Germline CDR1 and CDR2: LGHDT and YNNKEL (reference sequence). V was clipped by 5 bases and J by 7 bases, with 11 bases between them. The CDR3 has 13 residues. DNA of the CDR3: TGTGCCAGCAGCGTACAGGGACTCGGGGAGCTGTTTTTT. Translated, it gives CASSVQGLGELFF.

There are a few counts of this clonotype. This rearrangement joins TRBV19 to TRBJ1-1; D is undetermined. Trimming took 5 bases from V and 1 from J, leaving 8 bases between them. The CDR3 is 13 residues long. The germline CDR1 and CDR2 sequences are LNHDA and SQIVND (reference sequence). CDR3 sequence: CASSRRTNTEAFF. DNA for the CDR3: TGTGCCAGTAGTCGGCGGACGAACACTGAAGCTTTCTTT.

V and J are TRBV20-1 and TRBJ1-1; no clear D. The CDR3 is made up of 10 amino acids. Per the germline V gene, CDR1 is DFQATT and CDR2 is SNEGSKA (reference sequence). Here the CDR3 DNA reads TGCAGCGTTTACTCTGCGAGGGCTTTCTTT. Protein: CSVYSARAFF.

The chain carries TRBV7-8 and TRBJ1-2, with D possibly matching TRBD1 (5 bases). V was shortened by 5 bases and J by 2 bases, with 21 bases between the two germline ends. Germline V gene data show CDR1 as SGHVS and CDR2 as FQNEAQ. This CDR3 contains 17 residues. DNA for the CDR3: TGTGCCAGCAGCACCCGGACTAGGAGGGGATGGAACTATGGCTACACCTTC. Its translation: CASSTRTRRGWNYGYTF.

The gene calls are TRBV6-5 and TRBJ1-2; no reliable D call. Trimming left V 6 bases short and J 7 bases short, with 12 bases between. This CDR3 has 12 amino acids. CDR1 and CDR2 (germline): MNHEY, SVGAGI. The CDR3 protein is CASRDSLSGYTF. CDR3 DNA sequence: TGTGCCAGCAGAGACTCTTTATCTGGCTACACCTTC.

This sequence joins TRBV5-6 and TRBJ1-1; 8 bases align to TRBD1. The CDR3 is made up of 17 amino acids. V lost 1 base and J lost 1; bases outside the gene matches: 9. CDR1 and CDR2 from the germline V gene are SGHDT and YYEEEE. The CDR3 nucleotides read TGTGCCAGCAGCTTGCAATTGGGACAGGTAAAGAACACTGAAGCTTTCTTT. Residues: CASSLQLGQVKNTEAFF.

This clonotype was detected only a few times. Here the CDR3 reads CASSLYTGADNEQFF. CDR3 sequence (DNA): TGCGCCAGCAGCTTGTATACGGGGGCCGACAATGAGCAGTTCTTC. V and J are TRBV5-1 and TRBJ2-1; D tentatively reads TRBD1 or TRBD2 (6 bases each). Germline V gene lookup returns CDR1 SGHRS and CDR2 YFSETQ. V lost 1 base to trimming and J lost 5 bases, with 13 bases between them. The CDR3 sequence is 15 residues long.

This clonotype was found a few times. This sequence joins TRBV10-3 and TRBJ2-7; 9 nucleotides line up with TRBD1. Germline assignment: CDR1 ENHRY and CDR2 SYGVKD. The CDR3 spans 15 residues. V trimming: 5 bases; J trimming: 0 bases; junction bases outside the gene matches: 5. CDR3: CAISRDRDSSYEQYF. The CDR3 DNA follows: TGTGCCATCAGTCGGGACAGGGACAGCTCCTACGAGCAGTACTTC.

Comments on this clonotype: This may be a read error, as it is one base from a much larger clone. The chain carries TRBV12-3 or TRBV12-4 and TRBJ2-1; TRBD2 matches 7 bases. CDR3 length: 15 amino acids. After removal of 6 bases from V and 8 bases from J, the junction contained 13 bases not matched to a gene. The CDR3 loop is CASSPRASGYDEQFF. The CDR3 DNA follows: TGTGCCAGCAGCCCCCGGGCTAGCGGTTACGATGAGCAGTTCTTC.

The chain is built from TRBV20-1 and TRBJ2-1; 10 nucleotides align to TRBD2. V shed 2 bases, J shed 0 bases, and the junction held 10 bases outside the gene matches. The CDR3 loop spans 18 amino acids. Germline CDR1 is DFQATT and CDR2 is SNEGSKA (reference sequence). The chain's CDR3 is CSARHLAGVGLSYNEQFF. The CDR3 DNA reads TGCAGTGCTAGACATCTAGCGGGAGTGGGCCTCTCCTACAATGAGCAGTTCTTC.

V and J are TRBV7-2 and TRBJ1-5, with D uncertain. The CDR3 has 15 residues. Germline V gene data show CDR1 as SGHTA and CDR2 as FQGNSA. Trimming took off 2 bases at V and 3 bases at J, with 11 bases between the two ends. This CDR3 reads CASSLSGLPNQPQHF. As DNA, the CDR3 is TGTGCCAGCAGCTTATCCGGGCTCCCCAATCAGCCCCAGCATTTT.

This clonotype was seen repeatedly, ten times or more. CDR3 sequence reads: CSVGEATGTEAFF. The CDR3 DNA reads as TGCAGCGTTGGGGAGGCCACGGGGACTGAAGCTTTCTTT. This chain links TRBV29-1 with TRBJ1-1; D is uncertain. This CDR3 has 13 residues. CDR1 is SQVTM and CDR2 is ANQGSEA in the germline V gene. The V and J ends lost 4 bases and 5 bases respectively, with 14 bases between them.

The gene calls are TRBV27 and TRBJ1-1; possible D gene TRBD1, 5 bases. The CDR3 is 10 residues long. Germline CDR1 and CDR2: MNHEY and SMNVEV (reference sequence). Deletions cut 8 bases from V and 11 bases from J, with 12 bases between. CDR3 in DNA: TGTGCCAGCCTAGGGGCGCGGGCTTTCTTT. Amino acid sequence: CASLGARAFF.

This clonotype was seen more than once but under ten times. V is TRBV20-1 and J is TRBJ2-3, with 9 bases matching TRBD2. This CDR3 has 19 residues. Losses at the gene ends were 0 bases for V and 7 bases for J; bases not matched to a gene: 20. Germline-derived CDR1 and CDR2 are DFQATT and SNEGSKA (reference sequence). CDR3 nucleotide sequence: TGCAGTGCTAGAGATTCTTGGGCTCTTGGTAGCGGGAGTGCAAATACGCAGTATTTT. Translated: CSARDSWALGSGSANTQYF.

This clonotype was counted once. CDR3 DNA sequence: TGTGCCAGCAGCCAAGTCCTCCTCAAAGCTGTAGAGACCCAGTACTTC. This encodes CASSQVLLKAVETQYF. The chain uses TRBV3-1 and TRBJ2-5; D is unresolved. The V gene lost 1 base and the J gene lost 4 bases, with 16 bases spanning the gap. CDR1 is LGHDT and CDR2 is YNNKEL in the germline V gene (reference sequence). There are 16 residues in the CDR3.

The chain links TRBV6-6 to TRBJ2-5; D is perhaps TRBD1 (6 bases). CDR1 and CDR2 (germline): MNHNY, SVGAGI (reference sequence). The CDR3 consists of 14 residues. V was pared by 0 bases and J by 3 bases, with 8 bases between. The CDR3 DNA is TGTGCCAGCAGTTACTCGAACAGGGAAGAGACCCAGTACTTC. It specifies CASSYSNREETQYF.